Each of the 20 T cell receptor beta chains below was sequenced from the same sample in a study of identical twins. TCRdb fed the 5' RACE reads into MiXCR, producing one record per CDR3 protein. The table records about 100,000 distinct CDR3 sequences, 5.9% of them present only once. The sample taken for sequencing was memory T cells sorted from blood. All receptors derive from a woman between 50 and 59 years old in good health.

The chain joins TRBV5-5 to TRBJ2-7; D is ambiguous. The CDR3 extends over 11 amino acids. Germline CDR1 reads SGHKS; CDR2 reads YYEKEE (reference sequence). V was pared by 7 bases and J by 7 bases, with 12 bases between. DNA of the CDR3: TGTGCCAGCGGTGACCTGGGGGAGCAGTACTTC. It translates to CASGDLGEQYF.

This clonotype was counted many times. The J gene is TRBJ2-3, the V gene TRBV7-2, with 7 bases that match TRBD2. Trimming at V came to 9 bases and at J to 0 bases, leaving 12 bases not matched to a gene. The CDR3 contains 16 residues. CDR1 SGHTA and CDR2 FQGNSA come from the germline V gene. The CDR3 nucleotides are TGTGCCAGAGTCAGAGCCGGGGGGACTAGCACAGATACGCAGTATTTT. Amino acid sequence: CARVRAGGTSTDTQYF.

This clonotype was observed a handful of times. V and J are TRBV24-1 and TRBJ2-1, with TRBD2 as a possible D gene (6 bases). This CDR3 contains 15 residues. With 1 base removed from V and 7 bases from J, the gap between germline ends came to 13 bases. The germline gives CDR1 KGHDR, CDR2 SFDVKD. The CDR3 here is CATSDFVGGRNEQFF. CDR3 bases: TGTGCCACCAGTGATTTCGTCGGAGGGAGAAATGAGCAGTTCTTC.

This clonotype was observed many times. V is TRBV7-8 and J is TRBJ2-1; 9 bases align to TRBD1. The CDR3 is made up of 15 amino acids. Per germline, CDR1 SGHVS and CDR2 FQNEAQ. V was clipped by 5 bases and J by 6 bases; unmatched bases: 8. CDR3 protein: CASSINPGQGNEQFF. The CDR3 DNA follows: TGTGCCAGCAGCATTAACCCGGGACAGGGCAATGAGCAGTTCTTC.

This sequence joins TRBV5-1 and TRBJ1-5; no reliable D call. Germline CDR1 SGHRS, CDR2 YFSETQ. Trimming took 0 bases from V and 0 from J, leaving 7 bases between them. The CDR3 sequence is 15 residues long. The CDR3 spells CASSLEPFSNQPQHF. CDR3 DNA: TGCGCCAGCAGCTTGGAACCTTTTAGCAATCAGCCCCAGCATTTT.

There are a few counts of this clonotype. CDR3 in amino acids: CASATGPQPQHF. As DNA, the CDR3 is TGTGCCAGTGCGACAGGGCCTCAGCCCCAGCATTTT. The chain employs TRBV19 and TRBJ1-5; the match to TRBD1 covers 7 bases. Germline CDR1 and CDR2: LNHDA and SQIVND (reference sequence). The CDR3 is 12 residues long. The V gene end was trimmed by 8 bases and the J gene end by 6 bases; junction bases not matched to a gene: 4.

The rearrangement uses TRBV5-1 and TRBJ2-3; TRBD2 might be the D (6 bases). V shed 0 bases and J shed 1 base, with 15 bases lying between them. The CDR3 contains 17 residues. CDR1 is SGHRS and CDR2 is YFSETQ in the germline V gene. CDR3 in amino acids: CASSLEGRRAGTDTQYF. The CDR3 DNA reads TGCGCCAGCAGCTTGGAGGGTCGGAGGGCTGGCACAGATACGCAGTATTTT.

This clonotype was found many times. The chain recombines TRBV5-1 with TRBJ2-6; D is undetermined. Per the germline V gene, CDR1 is SGHRS and CDR2 is YFSETQ. This CDR3 spans 16 amino acids. With 4 bases removed from V and 0 bases from J, the gap between germline ends came to 11 bases. The CDR3 DNA is TGCGCCAGCAGCCTCCCCATGTCCTCTGGGGCCAACGTCCTGACTTTC. Encoded protein: CASSLPMSSGANVLTF.

This clonotype was found many times. The V and J genes are TRBV5-1 and TRBJ1-4, with D possibly being TRBD1 (6 bases). This CDR3 region has 15 residues. Germline V lookup: CDR1 SGHRS, CDR2 YFSETQ. V was clipped by 4 bases and J by 0 bases, with 10 bases between them. CDR3 region: CASSPRQATNEKLFF. The CDR3 DNA reads TGCGCCAGCAGCCCCAGACAGGCAACTAATGAAAAACTGTTTTTT. The entire variable domain, with the rest obtained from reference TRBV5-1 and TRBJ1-4, is as follows: KAGVTQTPRYLIKTRGQQVTLSCSPISGHRSVSWYQQTPGQGLQFLFEYFSETQRNKGNFPGRFSGRQFSNSRSEMNVSTLELGDSALYLCASSPRQATNEKLFFGSGTQLSVL.

In its sample, this clonotype was seen many times. CDR3 DNA: TGCAGTGCTGGGGGGGGTGGGTTAAAAAACATTCAGTACTTC. Translating it yields CSAGGGGLKNIQYF. The J gene is TRBJ2-4, the V gene TRBV20-1, with 7 bases lining up with TRBD2. This CDR3 contains 14 residues. J was trimmed by 4 bases and V by 5 bases; bases with no gene match: 8. Germline loops: CDR1 DFQATT, CDR2 SNEGSKA (reference sequence).

In its sample, this clonotype was seen many times. V and J are TRBV25-1 and TRBJ2-1, with D possibly being TRBD1 or TRBD2 (5 bases each). The CDR3 extends over 13 amino acids. Germline V lookup: CDR1 MGHDK, CDR2 SYGVNS. Trimming took off 6 bases at V and 7 bases at J, with 13 bases between the two ends. CDR3 sequence: CASSAGTPNEQFF. The CDR3 nucleotides are TGTGCCAGCAGCGCCGGGACGCCAAATGAGCAGTTCTTC.

This clonotype has at least ten counts. This chain joins TRBV7-2 and TRBJ2-2; the D gene is possibly TRBD2 (5 bases). This CDR3 is built from 15 residues. V lost 5 bases, J lost 5 bases, and 15 bases lay in between. CDR1 SGHTA and CDR2 FQGNSA come from the germline V gene. CDR3 sequence (DNA): TGTGCCAGCAGCCGAAGGCTCGGGGATACCGGGGAGCTGTTTTTT. Translated: CASSRRLGDTGELFF.

The table lists this clonotype with many counts. V usage is TRBV5-1 and J usage is TRBJ2-2; D unresolved. The V gene's germline CDR1 is SGHRS and CDR2 YFSETQ. The CDR3 is made up of 17 amino acids. V was clipped by 5 bases and J by 1 base, with 18 bases between them. CDR3 residues: CASRRSVGPLNTGELFF. The CDR3 DNA reads as TGCGCCAGCAGAAGATCCGTAGGACCCCTGAACACCGGGGAGCTGTTTTTT. The entire variable domain, with the rest obtained from reference TRBV5-1 and TRBJ2-2, is as follows: KAGVTQTPRYLIKTRGQQVTLSCSPISGHRSVSWYQQTPGQGLQFLFEYFSETQRNKGNFPGRFSGRQFSNSRSEMNVSTLELGDSALYLCASRRSVGPLNTGELFFGEGSRLTVL.

This clonotype occurred a few times. The rearrangement links TRBV11-3 to TRBJ1-1; D perhaps matches TRBD1 (5 bases). V lost 1 base, J lost 1 base, and 10 bases lay in between. This CDR3 comprises 15 residues. Germline CDR1 and CDR2: SGHNT and YENEEA. In DNA form, the CDR3 reads TGTGCCAGCAGCTTAGGGCAGGGCCGGAACACTGAAGCTTTCTTT. Translated, it gives CASSLGQGRNTEAFF.

This clonotype was seen a few times. The chain combines TRBV5-4 with TRBJ2-1; TRBD2 agrees at 8 bases. The CDR3 has 11 amino acids. J gave up 7 bases and V 10 bases, and 4 bases lay outside the gene matches. Germline V gene data show CDR1 as SGHNT and CDR2 as YYREEE (reference sequence). CDR3 loop: CAFSGINEQFF. In DNA, the CDR3 is TGTGCCTTTAGCGGGATAAATGAGCAGTTCTTC.

This clonotype came up a few times. This sequence joins TRBV28 and TRBJ1-5; 7 nucleotides line up with TRBD1. Germline V gives CDR1 MDHEN, CDR2 SYDVKM. This CDR3 spans 16 amino acids. J was trimmed by 0 bases and V by 6 bases; bases with no gene match: 8. CDR3 protein: CASSHSTGNSNQPQHF. The CDR3 DNA follows: TGTGCCAGCAGCCACTCGACAGGGAATAGCAATCAGCCCCAGCATTTT.

At least ten counts were recorded for this clonotype. The chain uses TRBV7-2 and TRBJ2-1; D remains unclear. Between the trimmed V and J ends, which lost 2 bases and 13 bases, there was a span of 12 bases. This CDR3 region has 12 residues. From germline, CDR1 is SGHTA and CDR2 FQGNSA. The CDR3, as DNA: TGTGCCAGCAGCTTATTAGAGACTTCCCAGTTCTTC. Residues: CASSLLETSQFF.

This chain uses TRBV10-3 with TRBJ1-2; tentatively, D is TRBD1 (6 bases). There are 15 residues in the CDR3. Trimming removed 3 bases at V and 2 bases at J, with 13 bases between. Per germline, CDR1 ENHRY and CDR2 SYGVKD. CDR3 in amino acids: CAISDTSTGNYGYTF. The CDR3 DNA follows: TGTGCCATCAGTGATACCTCGACAGGCAACTATGGCTACACCTTC.

This clonotype occurred a few times. The gene calls are TRBV6-1 and TRBJ2-5; 9 bases are shared with TRBD2. The V gene end was trimmed by 7 bases and the J gene end by 4 bases; junction bases not matched to a gene: 7. Germline CDR1 is MNHNS and CDR2 is SASEGT. The CDR3 sequence is 14 residues long. The CDR3 nucleotides are TGTGCCAGCATCCCGCGGGGGGGGGCAGAGACCCAGTACTTC. Encoded protein: CASIPRGGAETQYF.

This clonotype was detected ten times or more. The chain joins TRBV7-8 to TRBJ1-1; TRBD1 might be the D (5 bases). V lost 1 base and J 4 bases, leaving 22 bases between the germline ends. The CDR3 has 18 residues. Germline V gene data show CDR1 as SGHVS and CDR2 as FQNEAQ. This chain's CDR3 is CASSLVNFFGAFSTEAFF. The CDR3 DNA is TGTGCCAGCAGCTTAGTTAACTTCTTCGGGGCCTTTTCCACTGAAGCTTTCTTT.